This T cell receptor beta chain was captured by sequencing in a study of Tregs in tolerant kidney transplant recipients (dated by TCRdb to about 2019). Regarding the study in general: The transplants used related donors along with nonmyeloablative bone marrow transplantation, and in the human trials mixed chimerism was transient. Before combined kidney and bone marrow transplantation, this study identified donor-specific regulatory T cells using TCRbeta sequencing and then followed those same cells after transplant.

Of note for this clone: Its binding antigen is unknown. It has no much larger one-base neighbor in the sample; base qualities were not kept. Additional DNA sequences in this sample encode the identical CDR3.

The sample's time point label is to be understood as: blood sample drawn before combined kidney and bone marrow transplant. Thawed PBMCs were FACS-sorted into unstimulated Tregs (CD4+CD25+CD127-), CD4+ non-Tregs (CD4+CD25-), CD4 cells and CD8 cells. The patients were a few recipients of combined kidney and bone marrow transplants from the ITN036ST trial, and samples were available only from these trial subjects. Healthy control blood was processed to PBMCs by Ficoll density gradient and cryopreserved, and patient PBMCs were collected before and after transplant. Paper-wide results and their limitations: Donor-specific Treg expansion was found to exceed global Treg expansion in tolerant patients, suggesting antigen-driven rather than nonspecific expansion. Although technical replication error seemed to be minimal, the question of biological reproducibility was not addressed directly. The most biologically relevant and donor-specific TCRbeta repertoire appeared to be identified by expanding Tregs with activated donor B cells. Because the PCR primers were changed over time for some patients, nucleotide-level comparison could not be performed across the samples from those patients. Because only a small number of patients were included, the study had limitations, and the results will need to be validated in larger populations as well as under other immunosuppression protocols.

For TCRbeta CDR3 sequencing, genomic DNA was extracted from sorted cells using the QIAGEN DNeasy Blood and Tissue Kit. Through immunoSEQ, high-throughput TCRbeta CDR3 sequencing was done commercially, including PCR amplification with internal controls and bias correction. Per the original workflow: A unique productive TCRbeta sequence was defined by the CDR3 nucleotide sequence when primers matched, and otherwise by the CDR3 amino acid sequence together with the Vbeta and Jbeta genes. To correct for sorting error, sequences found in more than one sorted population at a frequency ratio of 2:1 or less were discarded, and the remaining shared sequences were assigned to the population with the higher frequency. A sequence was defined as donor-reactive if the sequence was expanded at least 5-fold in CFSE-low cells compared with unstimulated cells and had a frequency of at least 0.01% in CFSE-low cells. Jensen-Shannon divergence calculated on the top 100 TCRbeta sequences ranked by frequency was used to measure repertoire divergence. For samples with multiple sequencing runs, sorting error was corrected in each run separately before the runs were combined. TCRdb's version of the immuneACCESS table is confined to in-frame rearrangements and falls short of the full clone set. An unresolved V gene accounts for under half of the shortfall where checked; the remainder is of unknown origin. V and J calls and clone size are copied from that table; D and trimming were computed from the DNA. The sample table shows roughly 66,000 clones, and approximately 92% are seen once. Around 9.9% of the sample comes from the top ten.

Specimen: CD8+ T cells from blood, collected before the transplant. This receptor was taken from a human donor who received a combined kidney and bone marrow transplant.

The CDR3 region: CASSLGEAGENTEAFF. In nucleotides, the sequence is TGTGCCAGCAGCTTGGGGGAGGCGGGGGAGAACACTGAAGCTTTCTTT. The chain is assembled from TRBV11-3 and TRBJ1-1; perhaps TRBD1 is the D gene, with 5 bases matching. The V and J ends are trimmed by 3 bases and 1 base, leaving 15 bases between them. The CDR3, cysteine through phenylalanine, is 16 amino acids long. The CDR3 DNA has 48 bases and is translated from base 1. Per the germline V gene, SGHNT is the CDR1 and YENEEA is the CDR2.